The 7 T cell receptor beta chains below were found in one sample sequenced in a study of CD8 T cells in ankylosing spondylitis. Study-level findings and limits: There was a TCR beta motif, made of several highly homologous variants, that appeared characteristic of ankylosing spondylitis blood.

Antigens of these TCRs are unknown. TCRdb reprocessed the 5' RACE reads with MiXCR, giving one entry per CDR3 protein. This table holds fewer than 500,000 distinct CDR3 sequences, 20% to 25% found once. The sample comprised blood, either unsorted or a sorted T cell fraction (not recorded which). Receptors were obtained from a male donor with ankylosing spondylitis.

This clonotype has only a few counts. The rearrangement uses TRBV29-1 and TRBJ2-2, with TRBD2 matching over 14 bases. The CDR3 runs to 16 residues. Germline CDR1 reads SQVTM; CDR2 reads ANQGSEA. V lost 6 bases to trimming and J lost 2 bases; unmatched junction nucleotides: 5. The CDR3 nucleotides are TGCAGCGTCGGGGGACTAGCGGGAGTTAACACCGGGGAGCTGTTTTTT. Amino acids: CSVGGLAGVNTGELFF.

In its sample, this clonotype was seen a few times. The gene calls are TRBV7-8 and TRBJ2-1; 10 positions agree with TRBD1. The junction had 11 bases not matched to a gene; V was cut back by 4 bases and J by 5 bases. Germline assignment: CDR1 SGHVS and CDR2 FQNEAQ. The CDR3 length is 17 residues. The CDR3: CASSSPGVDRGNNEQFF. The CDR3 DNA follows: TGTGCCAGCAGCTCACCCGGCGTGGACAGGGGGAACAATGAGCAGTTCTTC. The full variable domain, completed using reference TRBV7-8 and TRBJ2-1, is GAGVSQSPRYKVAKRGQDVALRCDPISGHVSLFWYQQALGQGPEFLTYFQNEAQLDKSGLPSDRFFAERPEGSVSTLKIQRTQQEDSAVYLCASSSPGVDRGNNEQFFGPGTRLTVL.

This clonotype was seen a handful of times. This chain connects TRBV29-1 to TRBJ1-5; D may be TRBD1 (5 bases). From germline, CDR1 is SQVTM and CDR2 ANQGSEA. V lost 6 bases, J lost 9 bases, and 21 bases lay in between. The CDR3 has 14 residues. The CDR3 reads CSVTDGTDGWPQHF. The CDR3, as DNA: TGCAGCGTCACAGACGGGACGGACGGATGGCCCCAGCATTTT.

This clonotype was observed many times. The chain links TRBV29-1 to TRBJ2-1, with a possible D match to TRBD2 (6 bases). Trimming stripped 4 bases from V and 2 bases from J, with 12 bases between. The CDR3 spans 14 residues. From germline, CDR1 is SQVTM and CDR2 ANQGSEA. The CDR3, as DNA: TGCAGCGTTGCGAGCGGAGGGACCTACAATGAGCAGTTCTTC. It yields the protein CSVASGGTYNEQFF.

This clonotype showed up just a few times. This sequence joins TRBV25-1 and TRBJ1-1; no firm D call. Trimming removed 6 bases from V and 1 base from J, with 15 bases in between. Germline CDR1 MGHDK, CDR2 SYGVNS. The CDR3 sequence is 15 residues long. This CDR3 reads CASREALGKNTEAFF. The DNA of the CDR3 is TGTGCCAGCAGGGAGGCCCTAGGGAAGAACACTGAAGCTTTCTTT. The whole variable domain, remainder taken from reference TRBV25-1 and TRBJ1-1, is EADIYQTPRYLVIGTGKKITLECSQTMGHDKMYWYQQDPGMELHLIHYSYGVNSTEKGDLSSESTVSRIRTEHFPLTLESARPSHTSQYLCASREALGKNTEAFFGQGTRLTVV.

There are many counts of this clonotype. This chain uses TRBV4-3 with TRBJ2-7; TRBD1 agrees at 7 bases. CDR1 and CDR2 (germline): LGHNA, YSLEER. V lost 4 bases and J lost 5; bases outside the gene matches: 8. The CDR3 covers 14 residues. The chain's CDR3 is CASSRETGRHEQYF. Here the CDR3 DNA reads TGCGCCAGCAGCCGAGAGACAGGGAGACACGAGCAGTACTTC.

V is TRBV29-1 and J is TRBJ2-3; 12 bases agree with TRBD2. With V trimmed by 1 base and J by 5 bases, 7 bases remained unmatched. Germline V CDR1 and CDR2: SQVTM, ANQGSEA. The CDR3 has 16 amino acids. CDR3 protein: CSVEGASGRAIDTQYF. The CDR3 nucleotides read TGCAGCGTTGAAGGGGCTAGCGGGAGGGCTATAGATACGCAGTATTTT.